The TCR beta chain under discussion was sequenced for a study of cytomegalovirus exposure and HLA in healthy donors. Study-wide results and limits: The classifier reportedly diagnosed cytomegalovirus status with high specificity and sensitivity. Cytomegalovirus-associated status was assigned to 150 to 200 TCR beta chains.

The V gene's germline CDR1 is MNHEY and CDR2 SVGAGI. The CDR3 is made up of 16 amino acids. The V gene end was trimmed by 0 bases and the J gene end by 0 bases; junction bases not matched to a gene: 4. Note on this clone: Antigen unknown.

Data came from immunoSEQ multiplex PCR; TCRdb stores just in-frame clones and leaves some out. The data show roughly 250,000 clones, almost 90% seen once. Sequenced: PBMCs. The chain recombines TRBV6-5 with TRBJ2-7; 8 bases are a match to TRBD2. This TCR came from a woman aged 18-29 years in good health and CMV-seronegative. CDR3 DNA sequence: TGTGCCAGCAGTTACTCGGGCGGGGGGACCTCCTACGAGCAGTACTTC. This codes for CASSYSGGGTSYEQYF.